This T cell receptor beta chain was sequenced in a study of vaccination effects on CD4 cells after COVID-19 (dated by TCRdb to 2022 to 2024). General notes on the study: Each participant received two doses of an mRNA SARS-CoV-2 vaccine, either BNT162b2 or mRNA-1273. Pre-vaccine samples from a couple of convalescent patients were drawn 16 days and one week before the first dose, 142 and 148 days after COVID-19 diagnosis. In both COVID-19 convalescent patients and infection-naive vaccine recipients, the study compared SARS-CoV-2 spike-specific CD4+ TCR repertoires from before mRNA vaccination with those from after it. The full study included some eleven COVID-19 convalescent patients and a handful of SARS-CoV-2-naive healthy vaccine recipients. In the study, cultures from other donors were sequenced using the Oncomine TCR Beta short-read assay on an Illumina iSeq 100. The study at large found these results: Only a small number of convalescent patients were included, and no early post-infection timepoints were available, which limited the study. Both infection-induced and vaccine-induced clones contracted markedly at late post-vaccination timepoints, which is consistent with waning T cell responses. In convalescent patients, the post-vaccine spike-reactive repertoire consisted mainly of new vaccine-induced clones, largely distinct from infection-induced clones.

For this chain, trimming is 5 bases at the V end and 2 bases at the J end, and the number of junction bases without a gene match is 7. From its cysteine to its phenylalanine, the CDR3 spans 15 amino acids. Of all the DNA, just the CDR3 is kept, 45 bases in frame from base 1. CDR1 is given as SGHTA and CDR2 as FQGNSA, both from the germline V gene. Library creation used the immunoSEQ multiplex PCR assay. TCR beta CDR3 sequencing was performed on DNA from the cultured, isolated CD4+ T cells. In the paper's pipeline: Non-productive TCR sequences were removed and reads were trimmed to the CDR3 region, keeping CDR3s of at least 7 amino acids. The MANAFEST web app was used to identify antigen-specific clonotypes by comparing expansion in peptide wells with expansion in reference cultures. To be called positive, a clone needed expansion at FDR<0.05 compared with the reference and with all other wells, an odds ratio greater than 5, and a frequency greater than 0.1% in two replicate wells. Cross-reactive clonotypes were defined as significantly expanded in SARS-CoV-2 spike wells and in at least one common cold coronavirus spike condition. Levenshtein distance calculated with the stringdist R package was used to assess CDR3 similarity, and unrooted trees were constructed with ape in R 3.6.1. Here the immuneACCESS table is served through TCRdb, limited to in-frame sequences with V and J called. Missing clones are a known gap in these copies; in checked studies unresolved V genes cover under half, and the rest lacks a known reason. V, J and clone size were drawn from that table, and D and trimming were deduced from the DNA. The sample table records about 70,000 clones; about 69% of these occur just once. 5% of the sample comes from the top ten.

In regard to this clone: Which antigen it targets is not known. Base qualities are not recorded, but no much larger clone differs from it by a single base.

To identify antigen-specific CD4+ T cell clonotypes by their expansion, the ViraFEST assay first stimulated PBMC with viral peptide pools and then applied TCR sequencing. After less than 13 days of culture, CD4+ T cells were isolated with the EasySep CD4+ T cell isolation kit. PCR-confirmed SARS-CoV-2 infection had occurred in convalescent patients between March and December 2020, before the Alpha, Beta and Delta variants emerged in the United States. Each well held some 1.9 million PBMC cultured in IMDM containing about 5.4% human AB serum, 9 to 10 IU/ml IL-2 and gentamicin, along with roughly 10 ug/ml peptides. An HIV-1 Nef peptide pool was used as the negative control culture condition. Half of the culture medium was replaced with fresh IL-2-containing medium on days 3 and 7. Unless noted otherwise, every peptide stimulation condition was grown in triplicate wells. PBMC were separated from whole blood using Ficoll-Paque Plus gradient centrifugation and were then either cryopreserved at -140C or used fresh. Genomic DNA was extracted from cultured CD4+ T cells with the QIAamp micro DNA kit.

The chain is assembled from TRBV7-2 and TRBJ2-3; 7 of the junction bases match TRBD2. The material sequenced was CD4+ T cells from PBMCs cultured with HIV peptides, taken before COVID-19 vaccination. The sample's cell subset or site label, decoded: HIV-1 Nef peptide pool negative control/reference culture. The clonotype was recovered from a human donor who had a prior SARS-CoV-2 infection. The CDR3 loop reads CASSREREHTDTQYF. The DNA sequence reads TGTGCCAGCAGCAGAGAGCGGGAACACACAGATACGCAGTATTTT.